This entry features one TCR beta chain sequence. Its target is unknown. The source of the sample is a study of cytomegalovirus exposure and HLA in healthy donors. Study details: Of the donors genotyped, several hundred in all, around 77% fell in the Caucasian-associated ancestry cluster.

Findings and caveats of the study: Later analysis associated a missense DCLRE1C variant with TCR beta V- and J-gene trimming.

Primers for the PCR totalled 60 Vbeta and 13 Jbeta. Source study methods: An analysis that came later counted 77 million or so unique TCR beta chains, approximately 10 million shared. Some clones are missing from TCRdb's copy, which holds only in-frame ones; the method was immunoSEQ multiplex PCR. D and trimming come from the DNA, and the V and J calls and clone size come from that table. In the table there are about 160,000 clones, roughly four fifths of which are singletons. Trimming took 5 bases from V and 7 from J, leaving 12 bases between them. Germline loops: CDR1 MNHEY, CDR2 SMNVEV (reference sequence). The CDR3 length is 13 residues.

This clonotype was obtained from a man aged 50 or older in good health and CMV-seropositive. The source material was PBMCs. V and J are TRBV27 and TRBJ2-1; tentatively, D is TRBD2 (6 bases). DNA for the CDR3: TGTGCCAGCAGTCAGACTAGTCCGAATGAGCAGTTCTTC. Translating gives CASSQTSPNEQFF.